This record concerns one TCR beta chain sequence. Antigen: not known. V was clipped by 1 base and J by 3 bases, with 13 bases between them. The V gene's germline CDR1 is LGHNA and CDR2 YNFKEQ. The CDR3 length is 15 residues. This entry belongs to a study of post-analysis software for immune sequencing data. Study outcomes and limitations: Comparison of patients with controls showed a handful of TRBV segments more frequent in patients, TRBV5-6, TRBV5-1 and TRBV20-1 among them.

Prepared TCR beta cDNA libraries contained unique molecular identifiers. TCRdb analysed the PCR reads with MiXCR anew, one entry per CDR3 protein. The sample lists 650,000 to 850,000 distinct CDR3 sequences, about 43% occurring once. The chain has TRBV4-2 and TRBJ2-7; D not certain. The sequenced material came from blood. The TCR comes from a girl aged 10 to 17 with multiple sclerosis. Here the CDR3 DNA reads TGTGCCAGCAGCCAAGCAACCAGACAAGACTACGAGCAGTACTTC. Residues: CASSQATRQDYEQYF.